The 8 T cell receptor beta chains presented below share a single source sample, sequenced in a study of cytotoxic CD8 clonotypes in ibrutinib-treated CLL. TCRdb's copy holds only in-frame clones and misses some; the assay was immunoSEQ multiplex PCR. The sample lists some 200,000 clones; around 75% were seen once. The sequencing here drew on PBMCs, taken after 12 months of ibrutinib treatment. These receptors originate from a human donor with chronic lymphocytic leukemia.

The chain couples TRBV13 to TRBJ1-2; D not resolved. Deletions cut 5 bases from V and 2 bases from J, with 21 bases between. The CDR3 has 17 residues. Germline CDR1 is PRHDT and CDR2 is FYEKMQ (reference sequence). This CDR3 reads CASSIREASGPNYGYTF. The CDR3 region has the DNA TGTGCCAGCAGCATCCGGGAGGCAAGCGGACCGAACTATGGCTACACCTTC.

V usage is TRBV14 and J usage is TRBJ1-4; D gene unclear. V was shortened by 0 bases and J by 14 bases, with 19 bases between the two germline ends. This CDR3 spans 15 amino acids. Germline CDR1 is SGHDN and CDR2 is FVKESK. For the CDR3, the DNA is TGTGCCAGCAGCCAAGAAAGAGTTCCTCAGGCCCGGCTGTTTTTT. Translating it yields CASSQERVPQARLFF.

This chain connects TRBV6-4 to TRBJ1-6; no reliable D call. V lost 0 bases, J lost 14 bases, and 8 bases lay in between. Per the germline V gene, CDR1 is MRHNA and CDR2 is SNTAGT. The CDR3 is 12 amino acids. The CDR3 nucleotides are TGTGCCAGCAGTGACTCGAGAGGAACCCTCCACTTT. Translating it yields CASSDSRGTLHF.

The CDR3 DNA follows: TGCGCCAGCAGCCATTCCTGGGGGGACAGCTCCTACGAGCAGTACTTC. Protein product: CASSHSWGDSSYEQYF. This sequence joins TRBV4-3 and TRBJ2-7; possibly TRBD1 for D (7 bases). V was pared by 3 bases and J by 0 bases, with 15 bases between. The CDR3 has 16 residues. The germline CDR1 and CDR2 sequences are LGHNA and YSLEER.

The chain couples TRBV9 to TRBJ1-4; D possibly corresponds to TRBD1 (5 bases). The germline V gene has CDR1 SGDLS and CDR2 YYNGEE. V was shortened by 4 bases and J by 0 bases, with 16 bases between the two germline ends. This CDR3 region has 17 residues. The CDR3 nucleotides read TGTGCCAGCAGCTTAGAAGGACATCATGCAACTAATGAAAAACTGTTTTTT. This gives the protein CASSLEGHHATNEKLFF.

This chain links TRBV6-5 with TRBJ1-2; D not certain. Per the germline V gene, CDR1 is MNHEY and CDR2 is SVGAGI. Trimming removed 4 bases from V and 8 bases from J, with 14 bases in between. The CDR3 has 13 amino acids. The CDR3 loop reads CASSSGRRGGYTF. CDR3 nucleotide sequence: TGTGCCAGCAGTTCCGGACGACGGGGAGGCTACACCTTC.

The genes are TRBV2 and TRBJ2-5, with D possibly matching TRBD1 (5 bases). Germline CDR1 is SNHLY and CDR2 is FYNNEI. This CDR3 is 16 amino acids long. V lost 3 bases and J 1 base, leaving 15 bases between the germline ends. CDR3 DNA: TGTGCCAGCAGTGATGACAGTCTTAGATCCCAAGAGACCCAGTACTTC. The encoded protein is CASSDDSLRSQETQYF.

The chain uses TRBV7-9 and TRBJ1-2; D call uncertain. Trimming shortened V by 4 bases and J by 2 bases, and 8 bases separated the two germline ends. The CDR3 contains 13 residues. Germline lookup yields CDR1 SEHNR and CDR2 FQNEAQ (reference sequence). The CDR3 reads CASSSGRNYGYTF. The CDR3 region has the DNA TGTGCCAGCAGCTCCGGCCGAAACTATGGCTACACCTTC.